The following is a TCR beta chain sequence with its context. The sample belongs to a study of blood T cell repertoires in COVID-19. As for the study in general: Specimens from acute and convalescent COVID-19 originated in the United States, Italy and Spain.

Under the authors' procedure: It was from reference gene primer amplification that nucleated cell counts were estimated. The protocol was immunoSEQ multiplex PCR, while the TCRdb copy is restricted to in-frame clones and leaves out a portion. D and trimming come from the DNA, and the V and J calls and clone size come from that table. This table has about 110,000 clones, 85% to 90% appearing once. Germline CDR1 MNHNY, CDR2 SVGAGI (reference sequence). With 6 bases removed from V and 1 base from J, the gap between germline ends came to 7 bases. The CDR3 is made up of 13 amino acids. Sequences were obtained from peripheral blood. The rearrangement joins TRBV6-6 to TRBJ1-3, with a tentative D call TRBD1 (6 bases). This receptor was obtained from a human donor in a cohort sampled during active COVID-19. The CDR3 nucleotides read TGTGCCAGCAGGGACAGATCTGGAAACACCATATATTTT. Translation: CASRDRSGNTIYF.